This entry is about one T cell receptor (beta chain). The ends lost 5 bases at V and 7 bases at J; junction bases unmatched: 5. This CDR3 has 14 residues. CDR1 is SGHTA, CDR2 FQGTGA, per germline. The data were taken from a study of blood T cell repertoires in COVID-19. Source study methods: Amplification of reference gene primers was used by the study to estimate nucleated cell counts. The table came from immunoSEQ multiplex PCR; TCRdb's copy has only in-frame clones and leaves some out. D and trimming come from the DNA, and the V and J calls and clone size come from that table. Of roughly 250,000 clones listed, about 93% are singletons.

Source material: PBMCs or T cells enriched from blood (not recorded which). This chain connects TRBV7-3 to TRBJ1-2; TRBD1 agrees at 12 bases. The source of this sequence is a woman aged 18-35 years who had recovered from COVID-19. CDR3 DNA: TGTGCCAGCAGCCTGGGACAGGGGGCGAGTGGCTACACCTTC. Protein product: CASSLGQGASGYTF.